Shown below are 2 T cell receptor beta chains from a single sample sequenced in a study of T cells in Graves' hyperthyroidism and ophthalmopathy. There were TCR beta CDR3 regions amplified from RNA transcripts. First-round RT-PCR of the TCR CDR3 relied on the HTBI primer set. TCRdb reprocessed the multiplex PCR reads via MiXCR and lists one record per CDR3 protein. Here the sample spans about 350,000 distinct CDR3 sequences, 15% to 20% being singletons. The sequencing sample was made of blood. These receptors all stem from a woman aged 40 to 50 with Graves' ophthalmopathy.

Many counts were recorded for this clonotype. This rearrangement joins TRBV6-5 to TRBJ2-5; 9 nucleotides match TRBD1. The CDR3 covers 12 residues. Per the germline V gene, CDR1 is MNHEY and CDR2 is SVGAGI. The V gene end was trimmed by 8 bases and the J gene end by 5 bases; junction bases not matched to a gene: 3. The CDR3 nucleotides are TGTGCCAGCCGACAGGGGGGGGAGACCCAGTACTTC. Amino acids: CASRQGGETQYF.

The chain recombines TRBV18 with TRBJ2-7, with TRBD1 identical over 11 bases. CDR1 KGHSH and CDR2 LQKENI come from the germline V gene. CDR3 length equals 15 residues. V lost 4 bases and J lost 3; bases outside the gene matches: 5. This CDR3 is CASSRGTGGNYEQYF. The CDR3 coding sequence is TGTGCCAGCTCACGAGGGACAGGGGGAAACTACGAGCAGTACTTC.